The 2 T cell receptor beta chains below come from one sample, sequenced in a study of T cell responses to AZD1222 COVID-19 vaccine. The method was immunoSEQ multiplex PCR; TCRdb's version includes in-frame clones alone and lacks a portion of them. The table lists about 61,000 clones, 81% of them singletons. Sequences were derived from peripheral blood, sampled 28 days after the second AZD1222 dose. The receptors derive from an adult who received the AZD1222 COVID-19 vaccine.

This chain uses TRBV9 with TRBJ2-2; no clear D. The V gene's germline CDR1 is SGDLS and CDR2 YYNGEE. The CDR3 is 14 amino acids. Trimming removed 0 bases from V and 6 bases from J, with 9 bases in between. CDR3 residues: CASSVEERPGELFF. The CDR3 DNA follows: TGTGCCAGCAGCGTAGAGGAACGTCCCGGGGAGCTGTTTTTT.

J is TRBJ2-7 and V is TRBV28; 9 bases map to TRBD1. From germline, CDR1 is MDHEN and CDR2 SYDVKM. The CDR3 is 15 residues long. Trimming took 4 bases from V and 5 from J; bases not matched to a gene: 9. CDR3 sequence (DNA): TGTGCCAGCAGTTCCTCCGGGACAGGGATCCACGAGCAGTACTTC. Protein sequence: CASSSSGTGIHEQYF.